Sequencing of this TCR beta chain was carried out in a study of shared T cell receptors in the human thymus. Using immunoSEQ multiplex PCR, the repertoire was profiled, and TCRdb retains in-frame clones only, with some absent. Of some 720,000 clones listed, 70% to 90% are singletons. The CDR3 length is 14 residues. Trimming cost V 4 bases and J 8 bases, with 15 bases left between them. CDR1 and CDR2 (germline): MNHEY, SVGAGI. The sample was also reused in another study, on human thymus T cells.

The specimen sequenced was thymocytes. The rearrangement links TRBV6-5 to TRBJ2-4; unclear D gene. The receptor was isolated from a boy under three years old with a congenital heart defect. The CDR3 sequence: CASSSGSVIDIQYF. The CDR3 DNA follows: TGTGCCAGCAGTTCCGGGTCAGTCATCGACATTCAGTACTTC.